This T cell receptor beta chain was identified during a study of blood T cell repertoires in COVID-19. About the study: The study drew acute and convalescent COVID-19 samples from the United States, Italy and Spain.

V was pared by 7 bases and J by 4 bases, with 19 bases between. The CDR3 sequence is 16 residues long. Germline V CDR1 and CDR2: MDHEN, SYDVKM. Sequencing was performed with immunoSEQ multiplex PCR; in TCRdb, only in-frame clones are kept and a portion is missing. The sample records approximately 69,000 clones, less than 75% being singletons. This sequence joins TRBV28 and TRBJ2-2, with D possibly being TRBD2 (6 bases). Sequenced: peripheral blood. The receptor was derived from a man aged 60-69 years with acute or convalescent COVID-19. CDR3 in amino acids: CASIENGGMVTGELFF. CDR3 DNA sequence: TGTGCCAGCATCGAAAATGGGGGGATGGTCACCGGGGAGCTGTTTTTT. Full variable domain (remainder filled in from reference TRBV28 and TRBJ2-2): DVKVTQSSRYLVKRTGEKVFLECVQDMDHENMFWYRQDPGLGLRLIYFSYDVKMKEKGDIPEGYSVSREKKERFSLILESASTNQTSMYLCASIENGGMVTGELFFGEGSRLTVL.